These 8 T cell receptor beta chains came from one sample sequenced in a study of shared clonotypes between healthy human individuals. Method: immunoSEQ multiplex PCR; TCRdb's copy keeps in-frame clones and lacks some. Of nearly 500,000 clones in the sample, over 65% were seen once. Material: PBMCs. These receptors were collected from a woman in her thirties or forties in good health. Some clones in this sample may be carry-over from other donors' samples.

Concerning this clone: A much larger clone differs by one base, so this may be a read error. Other DNA sequences from this sample encode an identical CDR3 as well. V and J are TRBV28 and TRBJ1-2; the D gene is possibly TRBD1 (5 bases). Germline lookup yields CDR1 MDHEN and CDR2 SYDVKM. V dropped 1 base and J dropped 4 bases, with 7 bases sitting between them. This CDR3 spans 13 amino acids. CDR3 sequence reads: CASSLSGGYGYTF. The CDR3, as DNA: TGTGCCAGCAGTTTATCCGGGGGCTATGGCTACACCTTC.

V usage is TRBV29-1 and J usage is TRBJ2-7; 8 nucleotides line up with TRBD2. The CDR3 runs to 16 residues. V was clipped by 5 bases and J by 1 base; unmatched bases: 13. The germline V gene has CDR1 SQVTM and CDR2 ANQGSEA. CDR3 sequence: CSVRGAAGEGSYEQYF. In DNA, the CDR3 is TGCAGCGTTAGGGGCGCAGCGGGAGAGGGGTCCTACGAGCAGTACTTC.

CDR3 residues: CASSRTLTSGSGELFF. The CDR3 bases are TGTGCCAGCAGCAGAACTCTGACTAGCGGGAGTGGGGAGCTGTTTTTT. The chain carries TRBV5-5 and TRBJ2-2, with 12 nucleotides matching TRBD2. CDR1 and CDR2 from the germline V gene are SGHKS and YYEKEE (reference sequence). The CDR3 covers 16 residues. J gave up 8 bases and V 4 bases, and 9 bases lay outside the gene matches.

The chain is built from TRBV6-4 and TRBJ1-1, with TRBD1 matching over 9 bases. This CDR3 spans 14 amino acids. The germline V gene has CDR1 MRHNA and CDR2 SNTAGT. V shed 5 bases and J 5 bases; nucleotides not matched to a gene: 6. The CDR3 region is CASSSQGAGTEAFF. The CDR3 DNA reads TGTGCCAGCAGTTCACAGGGGGCGGGAACTGAAGCTTTCTTT.

The rearrangement joins TRBV19 to TRBJ2-7, with 7 bases fitting TRBD1. CDR3 length equals 16 residues. V was clipped by 5 bases and J by 4 bases; unmatched bases: 14. Germline loops: CDR1 LNHDA, CDR2 SQIVND (reference sequence). This chain's CDR3 is CASSSDRVDLGYEQYF. The CDR3 bases are TGTGCCAGTAGTTCAGACAGGGTTGACCTAGGGTACGAGCAGTACTTC.

This chain connects TRBV14 to TRBJ2-1, with 9 nucleotides matching TRBD2. V was clipped by 4 bases and J by 4 bases; unmatched bases: 11. The germline CDR1 and CDR2 sequences are SGHDN and FVKESK. CDR3 length equals 17 residues. In DNA form, the CDR3 reads TGTGCCAGCAGCCCCGGACCGGGCCTAGCGGGATACAATGAGCAGTTCTTC. Its protein product is CASSPGPGLAGYNEQFF.

This chain links TRBV18 with TRBJ2-7; the D call may be TRBD1 or TRBD2 (5 bases each). V shed 3 bases and J shed 5 bases, with 14 bases lying between them. The CDR3 spans 14 residues. Germline V gene lookup returns CDR1 KGHSH and CDR2 LQKENI. In nucleotides, the CDR3 is TGTGCCAGCTCACCGTGGGGGAAAGGCGACGAGCAGTACTTC. Translation gives CASSPWGKGDEQYF.

The table lists this clone with a count of one. The chain joins TRBV29-1 to TRBJ2-2; D may be TRBD2 (5 bases). Trimming shortened V by 7 bases and J by 6 bases, and 15 bases separated the two germline ends. The length of the CDR3 is 13 residues. In germline, CDR1 is SQVTM, CDR2 ANQGSEA. CDR3 sequence (DNA): TGCAGCGCGAAGACTACGGCGCCCGGGGAGCTGTTTTTT. Protein sequence: CSAKTTAPGELFF.